The TCR beta chain under discussion was sequenced for a study of T cells in Graves' hyperthyroidism and ophthalmopathy. Across the whole study: Peripheral blood was acquired at first diagnosis, ahead of any therapy whatsoever.

It was RNA transcripts that yielded the amplified TCR beta CDR3 regions. The HTBI set primed first-round TCR CDR3 RT-PCR. TCRdb used MiXCR to reprocess the multiplex PCR reads, holding one entry per CDR3 protein. This table has 380,000 or so distinct CDR3 sequences, less than 15% appearing once. Drawn at first hyperthyroidism diagnosis, the blood sample preceded any ophthalmopathy symptoms. Sequenced material: blood. The receptor's source is a young man with Graves' hyperthyroidism that later progressed to Graves' ophthalmopathy.

CDR3 residues: CASRDRSGSPLHF. CDR3 nucleotides: TGTGCCAGTAGGGACAGGTCTGGTTCACCCCTCCACTTT. The chain joins TRBV6-1 to TRBJ1-6; 8 nucleotides agree with TRBD1. The V gene's germline CDR1 is MNHNS and CDR2 SASEGT. This CDR3 contains 13 residues. J was trimmed by 9 bases and V by 9 bases; bases with no gene match: 7.